Sequencing of this T cell receptor (beta chain) was carried out in a study of shared clonotypes between healthy human individuals. The overall study: Every donor yielded three CD4 naive, three CD4 memory, two CD8 naive and one CD8 memory plate. Study-wide results and limits: With a few donors compared, 4% to 5% of naive CD4 clonotypes were shared. As a rule, naive subsets had a larger estimated richness than memory subsets.

A note on this clone: No antigen is known for it.

Deletions cut 3 bases from V and 7 bases from J, with 18 bases between. The germline V gene encodes CDR1 MDHEN and CDR2 SYDVKM. The CDR3 consists of 15 residues. The genomic DNA of each subset was split evenly across several immunoSEQ plates. The data were produced by immunoSEQ multiplex PCR, yet TCRdb's version contains in-frame clones alone and is incomplete. The table lists 1 million to 1.2 million clones, 60% to 85% of them singletons. The TCR comes from a man younger than 35 in good health. Some clones in this sample may be carry-over from other donors' samples. What was sequenced was memory CD4+ T cells from PBMCs. Specified subset: CD45RA-negative fraction. This chain uses TRBV28 with TRBJ1-2, with D unclear. CDR3 nucleotide sequence: TGTGCCAGCAGTTTTGTGTCGGTGGCCATCCGTGGCTACACCTTC. It encodes CASSFVSVAIRGYTF.